This T cell receptor (beta chain) was observed in a study of patients and donors after allogeneic stem cell transplantation. TCRdb re-called the RT-PCR reads with MiXCR, one entry per CDR3 protein. The table lists about 87,000 distinct CDR3 sequences, 5% of them singletons. Comments on this clonotype: This may be a read error, as it is one base from a much larger clone.

The CDR3 runs to 14 residues. Germline values: CDR1 SGHNT, CDR2 YENEEA. This TCR derives from a human donor who was either an allogeneic HSCT recipient or a stem cell or donor lymphocyte infusion donor (not recorded which). It is not recorded whose cells these are; they may come from a transplant donor. The specimen was blood, either unsorted or a sorted T cell fraction (not recorded which). This sequence joins TRBV11-3 and TRBJ2-5; D possibly corresponds to TRBD2 (6 bases). This CDR3 reads CASSSVSGQEAQYF. CDR3 bases: TGTGCCAGCAGCAGCGTCAGCGGGCAAGAGGCCCAGTACTTC.